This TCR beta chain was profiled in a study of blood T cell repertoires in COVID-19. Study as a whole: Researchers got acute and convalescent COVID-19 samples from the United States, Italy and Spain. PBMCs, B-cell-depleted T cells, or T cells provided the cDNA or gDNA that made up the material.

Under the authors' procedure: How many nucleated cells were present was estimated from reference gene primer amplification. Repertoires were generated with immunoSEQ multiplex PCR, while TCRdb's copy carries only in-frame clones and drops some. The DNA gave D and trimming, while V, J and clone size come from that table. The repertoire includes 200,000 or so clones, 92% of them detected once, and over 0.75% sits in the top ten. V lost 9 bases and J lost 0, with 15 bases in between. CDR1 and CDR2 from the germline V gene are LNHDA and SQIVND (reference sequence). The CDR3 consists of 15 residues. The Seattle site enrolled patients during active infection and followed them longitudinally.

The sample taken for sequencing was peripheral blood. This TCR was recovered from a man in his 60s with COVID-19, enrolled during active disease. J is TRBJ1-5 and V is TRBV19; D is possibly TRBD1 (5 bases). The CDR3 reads CASGRGTDSNQPQHF. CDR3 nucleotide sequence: TGTGCCAGCGGACGCGGGACGGATAGCAATCAGCCCCAGCATTTT.